This TCR beta chain originates from a study of regulatory T cells in long-lasting Graves disease. Investigators prepared the TCR beta libraries by applying iRepertoire HTBI primers and Arm-PCR of CDR3 regions. TCRdb independently ran MiXCR on the multiplex PCR reads; one entry per CDR3 protein. Among 540,000 or so distinct CDR3 sequences, 13% were seen once, and the ten largest hold roughly a tenth. Time point defined: newly diagnosed GD, antithyroid drugs for less than 3 months. PBMC RNA served as the TCR library source. This clonotype was counted at least ten times. CDR1 and CDR2 from the germline V gene are SEHNR and FQNEAQ (reference sequence). This CDR3 has 14 residues. The V and J ends lost 4 bases and 1 base respectively, with 10 bases between them. This sample also belongs to another study, concerning T cells in Graves' hyperthyroidism and ophthalmopathy.

The receptor comes from a man under 40 with Graves disease. Sequencing was performed on peripheral blood mononuclear cells (PBMCs), taken at new diagnosis, from a patient treated with antithyroid drugs. The chain links TRBV7-9 to TRBJ1-1; tentatively, D is TRBD1 (5 bases). The CDR3 is CASSSGTGNTEAFF. CDR3 sequence (DNA): TGTGCCAGCAGCTCCGGGACGGGGAACACTGAAGCTTTCTTT.